This T cell receptor beta chain originates from a study of Ad26.COV2.S vaccination and SARS-CoV-2 variants. The overall study: Donor was one of the participants in the Ad26.COV2.S arm of the COV1001 trial. Study results and caveats: Following vaccination, spike-specific CD8+ and CD4+ T cell responses reportedly exhibited substantial breadth. Vaccinated and placebo-treated recipients had similar non-spike TCR breadth.

Documented treatment: some 20 received Ad26.COV2.S at low or high dose, single or two shots; about 5 received placebo; per-sample allocation not given. On day 63 after the first injection, vaccine and placebo recipients gave samples. Sequencing used immunoSEQ multiplex PCR; TCRdb keeps in-frame clones, though not all of them. This repertoire shows approximately 350,000 clones, around four fifths found once; its top ten account for approximately 7.8%. This clone has a single count. Its matching antigen is unknown. This receptor was identified in a person between 18 and 65 years old who received the Ad26.COV2.S COVID-19 vaccine or a placebo. The sequences come from peripheral blood, collected in a trial of Ad26.COV2.S vaccine versus placebo.

Written as DNA, the CDR3 is TGCGCCAGCAGCAGGGAACAGGGTCAGCCCCAGCATTTT. Amino acids: CASSREQGQPQHF. The gene calls are TRBV10-2 and TRBJ1-5; D is possibly TRBD1 (6 bases). The CDR3 covers 13 residues. Trimming took 6 bases from V and 6 from J, leaving 12 bases between them. Looked up from germline, CDR1 is WSHSY and CDR2 is SAAADI.